This TCR beta chain is drawn from a study of CD8+ T cells in alopecia areata. Regarding the study as a whole: Normal skin's resident alphabeta T cells are sequenced alongside lesional scalp T cells.

V dropped 4 bases and J dropped 7 bases, with 12 bases sitting between them. Per the germline V gene, CDR1 is SGDLS and CDR2 is YYNGEE. The CDR3 has 14 residues. The authors extracted RNA and reverse transcribed it into cDNA as the sequencing template. Method: immunoSEQ multiplex PCR; TCRdb's copy keeps in-frame clones and lacks some. The repertoire holds 150,000 to 200,000 clones, with about two thirds as singletons. This clone was counted only a few times. Its antigen is not known. Regarding treatment: oral pan-JAK inhibitor, 5-10 mg twice daily. The chain combines TRBV9 with TRBJ1-6; D unclear. The sequencing here drew on CD4+ T cells sorted from blood, taken at week 4, from a patient treated with tofacitinib. The receptor comes from a human donor with alopecia areata. The CDR3 nucleotides read TGTGCCAGCAGCACAGACGGAGGAAATTCACCCCTCCACTTT. It encodes CASSTDGGNSPLHF.